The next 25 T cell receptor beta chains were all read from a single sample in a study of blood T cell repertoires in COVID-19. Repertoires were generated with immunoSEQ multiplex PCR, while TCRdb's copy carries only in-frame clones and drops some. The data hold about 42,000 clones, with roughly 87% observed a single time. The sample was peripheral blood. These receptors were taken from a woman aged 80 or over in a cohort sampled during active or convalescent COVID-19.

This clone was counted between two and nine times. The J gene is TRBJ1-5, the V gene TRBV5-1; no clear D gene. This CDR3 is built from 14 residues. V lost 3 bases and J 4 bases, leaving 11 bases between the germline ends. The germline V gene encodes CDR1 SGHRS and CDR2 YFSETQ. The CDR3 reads CASSYNRGNQPQHF. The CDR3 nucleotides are TGCGCCAGCAGCTACAACAGAGGGAATCAGCCCCAGCATTTT.

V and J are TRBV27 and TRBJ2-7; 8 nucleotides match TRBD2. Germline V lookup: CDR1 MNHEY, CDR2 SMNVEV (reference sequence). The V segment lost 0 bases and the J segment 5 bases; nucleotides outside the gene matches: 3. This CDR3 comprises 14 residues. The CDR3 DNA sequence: TGTGCCAGCAGTTTATCCCCGGGGGGGGACGAGCAGTACTTC. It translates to CASSLSPGGDEQYF.

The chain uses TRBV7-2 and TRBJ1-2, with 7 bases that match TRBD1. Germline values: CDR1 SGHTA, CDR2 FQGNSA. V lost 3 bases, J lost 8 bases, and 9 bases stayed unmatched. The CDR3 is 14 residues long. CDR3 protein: CASSFRDRVRGYTF. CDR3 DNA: TGTGCCAGCAGCTTCCGGGACAGAGTAAGGGGCTACACCTTC.

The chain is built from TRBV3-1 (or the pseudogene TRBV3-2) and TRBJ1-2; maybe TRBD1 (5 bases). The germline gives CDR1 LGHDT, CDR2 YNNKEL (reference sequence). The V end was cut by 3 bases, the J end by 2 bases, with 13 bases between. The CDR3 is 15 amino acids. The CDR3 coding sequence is TGTGCCAGCAGCCATGAAGTAAGGGGAAACTATGGCTACACCTTC. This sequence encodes CASSHEVRGNYGYTF.

The CDR3 DNA is TGTGCCAGCAGCTCCGCTCAGGGATATGAGCAGTTCTTC. Translating gives CASSSAQGYEQFF. J is TRBJ2-1 and V is TRBV11-2; possible D gene TRBD1, 5 bases. Germline V gene lookup returns CDR1 SGHAT and CDR2 FQNNGV. Trimming shortened V by 4 bases and J by 8 bases, and 12 bases separated the two germline ends. CDR3 length: 13 residues.

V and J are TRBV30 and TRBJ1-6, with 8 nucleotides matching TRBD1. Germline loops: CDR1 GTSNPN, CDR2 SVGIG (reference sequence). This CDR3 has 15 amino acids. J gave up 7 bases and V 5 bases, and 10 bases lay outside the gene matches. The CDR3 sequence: CAWGTRGLENSPLHF. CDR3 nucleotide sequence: TGTGCCTGGGGGACCAGGGGGCTGGAGAATTCACCCCTCCACTTT. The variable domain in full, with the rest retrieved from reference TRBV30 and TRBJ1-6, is SQTIHQWPATLVQPVGSPLSLECTVEGTSNPNLYWYRQAAGRGLQLLFYSVGIGQISSEVPQNLSASRPQDRQFILSSKKLLLSDSGFYLCAWGTRGLENSPLHFGNGTRLTVT.

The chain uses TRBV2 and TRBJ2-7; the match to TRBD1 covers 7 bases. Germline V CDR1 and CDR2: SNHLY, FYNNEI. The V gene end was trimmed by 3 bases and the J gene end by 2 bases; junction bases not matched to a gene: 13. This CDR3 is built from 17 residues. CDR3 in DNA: TGTGCCAGCAGTGAGCCCCGGACAGGACTGGGGGCCTACGAGCAGTACTTC. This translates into CASSEPRTGLGAYEQYF.

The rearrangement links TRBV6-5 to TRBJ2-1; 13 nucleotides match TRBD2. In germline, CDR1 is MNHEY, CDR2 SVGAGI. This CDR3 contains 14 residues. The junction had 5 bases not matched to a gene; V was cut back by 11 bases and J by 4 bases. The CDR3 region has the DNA TGTGCCGGAGGGACTAGCGGGGTTTACAATGAGCAGTTCTTC. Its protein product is CAGGTSGVYNEQFF.

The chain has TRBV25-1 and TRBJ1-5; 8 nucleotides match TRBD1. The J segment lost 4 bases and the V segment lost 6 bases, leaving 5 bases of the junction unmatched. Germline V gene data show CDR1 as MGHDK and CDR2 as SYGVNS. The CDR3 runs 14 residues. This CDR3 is CASSQTGANQPQHF. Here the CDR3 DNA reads TGTGCCAGCAGCCAGACAGGGGCTAATCAGCCCCAGCATTTT.

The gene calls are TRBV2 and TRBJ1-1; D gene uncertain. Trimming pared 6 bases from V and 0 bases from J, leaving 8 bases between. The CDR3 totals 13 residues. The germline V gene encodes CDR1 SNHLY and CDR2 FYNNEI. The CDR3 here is CASRWHLNTEAFF. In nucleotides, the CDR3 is TGTGCCAGCAGGTGGCACCTGAACACTGAAGCTTTCTTT.

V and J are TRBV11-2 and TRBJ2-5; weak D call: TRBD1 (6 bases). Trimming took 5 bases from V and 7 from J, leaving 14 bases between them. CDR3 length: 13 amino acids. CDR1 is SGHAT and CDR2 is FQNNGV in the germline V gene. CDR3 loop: CASSVRQDATQYF. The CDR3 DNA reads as TGTGCCAGCAGCGTACGACAGGATGCGACCCAGTACTTC.

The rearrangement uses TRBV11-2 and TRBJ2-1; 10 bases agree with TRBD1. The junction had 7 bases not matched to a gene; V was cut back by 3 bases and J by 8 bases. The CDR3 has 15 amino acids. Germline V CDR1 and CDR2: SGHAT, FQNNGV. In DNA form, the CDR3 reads TGTGCCAGCAGCTTCGACAGGGGGCAGGGACATGAGCAGTTCTTC. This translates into CASSFDRGQGHEQFF.

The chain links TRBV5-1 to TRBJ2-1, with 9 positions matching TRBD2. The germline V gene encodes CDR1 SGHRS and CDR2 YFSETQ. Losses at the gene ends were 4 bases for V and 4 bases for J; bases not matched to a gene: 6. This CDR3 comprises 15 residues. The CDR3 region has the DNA TGCGCCAGCAGCCTCGGGACTAGCCCTTACAATGAGCAGTTCTTC. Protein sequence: CASSLGTSPYNEQFF. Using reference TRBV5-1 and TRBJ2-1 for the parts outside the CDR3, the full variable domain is KAGVTQTPRYLIKTRGQQVTLSCSPISGHRSVSWYQQTPGQGLQFLFEYFSETQRNKGNFPGRFSGRQFSNSRSEMNVSTLELGDSALYLCASSLGTSPYNEQFFGPGTRLTVL.

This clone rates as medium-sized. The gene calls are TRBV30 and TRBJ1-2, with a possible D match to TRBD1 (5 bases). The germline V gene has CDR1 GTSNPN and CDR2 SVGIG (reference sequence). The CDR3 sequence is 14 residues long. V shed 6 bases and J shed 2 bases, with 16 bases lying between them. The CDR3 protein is CACPHGGVNYGYTF. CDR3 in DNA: TGTGCCTGTCCCCACGGAGGGGTAAACTATGGCTACACCTTC.

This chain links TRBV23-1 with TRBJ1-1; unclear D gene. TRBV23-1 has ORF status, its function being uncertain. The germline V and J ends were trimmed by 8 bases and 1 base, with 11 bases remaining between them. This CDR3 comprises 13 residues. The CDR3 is CASGPPGNTEAFF. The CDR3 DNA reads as TGCGCCAGCGGCCCCCCTGGGAACACTGAAGCTTTCTTT.

CDR3 in DNA: TGCAGTGCTAGTTTGGACAGGGTCAACTATGGCTACACCTTC. Protein sequence: CSASLDRVNYGYTF. The chain has TRBV20-1 and TRBJ1-2, with 8 bases matching TRBD1. CDR3 length: 14 residues. The junction had 5 bases not matched to a gene; V was cut back by 3 bases and J by 2 bases. The V gene's germline CDR1 is DFQATT and CDR2 SNEGSKA (reference sequence).

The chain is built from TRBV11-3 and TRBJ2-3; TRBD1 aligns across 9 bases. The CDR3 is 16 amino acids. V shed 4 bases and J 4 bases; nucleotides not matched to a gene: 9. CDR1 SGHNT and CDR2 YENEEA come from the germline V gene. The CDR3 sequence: CASSSYDRGRADTQYF. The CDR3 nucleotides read TGTGCCAGCAGCTCCTATGACAGGGGGAGAGCAGATACGCAGTATTTT.

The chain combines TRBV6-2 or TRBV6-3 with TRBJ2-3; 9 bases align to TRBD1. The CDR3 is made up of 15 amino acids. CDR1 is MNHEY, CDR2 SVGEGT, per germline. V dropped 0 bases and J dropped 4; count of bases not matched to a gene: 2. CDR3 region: CASSYSGTGPDTQYF. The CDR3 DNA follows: TGTGCCAGCAGTTACTCGGGGACAGGGCCAGATACGCAGTATTTT.

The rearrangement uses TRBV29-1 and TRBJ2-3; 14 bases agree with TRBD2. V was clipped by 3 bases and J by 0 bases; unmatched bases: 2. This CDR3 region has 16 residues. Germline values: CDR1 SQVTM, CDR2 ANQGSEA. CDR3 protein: CSVEGLAGVSTDTQYF. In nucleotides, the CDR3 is TGCAGCGTTGAGGGACTAGCGGGGGTTAGCACAGATACGCAGTATTTT.

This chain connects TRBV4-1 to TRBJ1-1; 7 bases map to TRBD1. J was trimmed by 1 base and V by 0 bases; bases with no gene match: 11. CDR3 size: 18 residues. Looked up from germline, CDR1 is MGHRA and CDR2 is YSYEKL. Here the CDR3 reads CASSQELRQGSGNTEAFF. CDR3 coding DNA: TGCGCCAGCAGCCAAGAATTACGACAGGGCTCTGGGAACACTGAAGCTTTCTTT.

In DNA form, the CDR3 reads TGTGCCAGCAGCCCCACCGGAGTCGGTGAGCAGTTCTTC. Amino acids: CASSPTGVGEQFF. The chain employs TRBV11-3 and TRBJ2-1; D not resolved. CDR1 is SGHNT, CDR2 YENEEA, per germline. The V and J ends lost 5 bases and 9 bases respectively, with 14 bases between them. This CDR3 has 13 amino acids.

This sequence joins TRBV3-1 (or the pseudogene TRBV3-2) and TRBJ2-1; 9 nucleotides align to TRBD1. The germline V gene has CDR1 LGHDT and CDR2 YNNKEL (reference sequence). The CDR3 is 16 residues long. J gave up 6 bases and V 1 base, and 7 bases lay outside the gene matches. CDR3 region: CASSQASGTGSNEQFF. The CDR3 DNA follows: TGTGCCAGCAGCCAAGCTTCCGGGACAGGGAGCAATGAGCAGTTCTTC.

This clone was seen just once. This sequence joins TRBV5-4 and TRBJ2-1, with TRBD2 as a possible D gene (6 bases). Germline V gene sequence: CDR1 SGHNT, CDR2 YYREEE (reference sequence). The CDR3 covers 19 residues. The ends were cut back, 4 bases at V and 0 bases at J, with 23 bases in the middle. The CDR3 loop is CASSRGGTAGPGSYNEQFF. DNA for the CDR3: TGTGCCAGCAGCCGTGGGGGGACTGCCGGTCCTGGCTCCTACAATGAGCAGTTCTTC.

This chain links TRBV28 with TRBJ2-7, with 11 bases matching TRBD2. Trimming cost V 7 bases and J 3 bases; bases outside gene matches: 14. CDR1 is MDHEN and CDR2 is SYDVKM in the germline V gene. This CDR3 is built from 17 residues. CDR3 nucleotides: TGTGCCAGCACCGCGGGGGTTGTTGGGACTAGCGGCTACGAGCAGTACTTC. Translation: CASTAGVVGTSGYEQYF.

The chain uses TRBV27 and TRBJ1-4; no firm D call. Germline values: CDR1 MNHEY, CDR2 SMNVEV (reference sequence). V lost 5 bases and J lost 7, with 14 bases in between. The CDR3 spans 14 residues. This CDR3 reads CASSTLASGEKLFF. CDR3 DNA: TGTGCCAGCAGTACCCTAGCCTCAGGTGAAAAACTGTTTTTT. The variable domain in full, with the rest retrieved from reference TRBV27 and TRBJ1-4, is EAQVTQNPRYLITVTGKKLTVTCSQNMNHEYMSWYRQDPGLGLRQIYYSMNVEVTDKGDVPEGYKVSRKEKRNFPLILESPSPNQTSLYFCASSTLASGEKLFFGSGTQLSVL.